This TCR beta chain originates from a study of T cell responses to AZD1222 COVID-19 vaccine. Germline V gene data show CDR1 as SQVTM and CDR2 as ANQGSEA. The CDR3 contains 14 residues. V gave up 6 bases and J gave up 6 bases, with 18 bases separating them. This clone was counted once. Profiled with immunoSEQ multiplex PCR; TCRdb holds only in-frame clones, not every one. The data contain about 120,000 clones, 70% to 90% of them seen just once; the ten biggest clones take up 3.5% to 5%. The specimen was peripheral blood, collected on day 0 of MenACWY control vaccination. This TCR was recovered from an adult in good health. The rearrangement joins TRBV29-1 to TRBJ2-1, with D perhaps given as TRBD1 or TRBD2 (5 bases each). The chain's CDR3 is CSVFYRPGGNEQFF. CDR3 DNA: TGCAGCGTCTTCTACAGGCCTGGGGGCAATGAGCAGTTCTTC.